Sequencing of this T cell receptor (beta chain) was carried out in a study of T cells in Graves' hyperthyroidism and ophthalmopathy. RNA transcripts served as the template for amplifying TCR beta CDR3 regions. Using the HTBI primer set, a first-round RT-PCR was run on the TCR CDR3. Via MiXCR, TCRdb re-called the multiplex PCR reads, giving one row per CDR3 protein. Of some 460,000 distinct CDR3 sequences in the sample, 15% to 19% were seen once. Hyperthyroidism in the patients, aged 18 to 65, was newly diagnosed and under 2 months in duration. Exclusion followed for patients with uncontrolled infection, other autoimmune disease, pregnancy or lactation. Germline CDR1 SEHNR, CDR2 FQNEAQ (reference sequence). V was trimmed by 2 bases and J by 7 bases, leaving 2 bases between them. The CDR3 totals 11 residues.

The origin of this receptor is a woman aged 18-29 years with Graves' hyperthyroidism. The chain is built from TRBV7-9 and TRBJ1-4, with no clear D. The sequencing sample was made of blood. The CDR3, as DNA: TGTGCCAGCAGCTTACGTGAAAAACTGTTTTTT. Encoded protein: CASSLREKLFF.